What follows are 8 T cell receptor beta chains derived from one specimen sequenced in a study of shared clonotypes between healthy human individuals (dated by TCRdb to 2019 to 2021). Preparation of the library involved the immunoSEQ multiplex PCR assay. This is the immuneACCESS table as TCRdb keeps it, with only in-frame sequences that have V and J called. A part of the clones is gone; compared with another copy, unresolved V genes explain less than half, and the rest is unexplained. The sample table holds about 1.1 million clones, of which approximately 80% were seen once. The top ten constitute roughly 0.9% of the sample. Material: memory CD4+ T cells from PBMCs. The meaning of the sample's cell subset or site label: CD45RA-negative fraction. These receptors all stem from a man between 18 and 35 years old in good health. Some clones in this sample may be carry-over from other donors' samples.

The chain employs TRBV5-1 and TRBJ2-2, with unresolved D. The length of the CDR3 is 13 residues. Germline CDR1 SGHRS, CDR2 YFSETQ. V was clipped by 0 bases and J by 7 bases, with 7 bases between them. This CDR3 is CASSLEGYGELFF. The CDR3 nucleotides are TGCGCCAGCAGCTTGGAGGGCTACGGGGAGCTGTTTTTT.

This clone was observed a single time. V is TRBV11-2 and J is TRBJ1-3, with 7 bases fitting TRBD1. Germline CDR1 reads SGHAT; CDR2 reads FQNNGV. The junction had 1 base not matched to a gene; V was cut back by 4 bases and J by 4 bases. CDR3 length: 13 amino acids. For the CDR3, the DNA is TGTGCCAGCAGCTGGGACAGAGGAAACACCATATATTTT. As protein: CASSWDRGNTIYF.

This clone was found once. CDR3 in amino acids: CAWSHSDTQYF. CDR3 coding DNA: TGTGCCTGGAGCCATTCAGATACGCAGTATTTT. The chain carries TRBV30 and TRBJ2-3; D gene ambiguous. The CDR3 consists of 11 residues. CDR1 is GTSNPN, CDR2 SVGIG, per germline (reference sequence). The V end lost 3 bases, the J end lost 4 bases, and 5 bases lay between the germline ends.

The CDR3 DNA reads TGTGCCAGCAGTTACTTGGGGCGCACCGGGGAGCTGTTTTTT. Protein: CASSYLGRTGELFF. This chain links TRBV6-5 with TRBJ2-2, with a possible D match to TRBD1 (5 bases). CDR3 length equals 14 residues. Trimming left V 1 base short and J 4 bases short, with 7 bases between. Germline CDR1 is MNHEY and CDR2 is SVGAGI.

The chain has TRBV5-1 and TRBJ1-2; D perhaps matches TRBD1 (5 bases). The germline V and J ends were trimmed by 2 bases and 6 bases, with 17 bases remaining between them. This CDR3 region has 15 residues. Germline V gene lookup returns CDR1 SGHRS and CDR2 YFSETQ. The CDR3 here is CASSFGPGPGDGYTF. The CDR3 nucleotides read TGCGCCAGCAGCTTCGGCCCGGGACCGGGAGATGGCTACACCTTC.

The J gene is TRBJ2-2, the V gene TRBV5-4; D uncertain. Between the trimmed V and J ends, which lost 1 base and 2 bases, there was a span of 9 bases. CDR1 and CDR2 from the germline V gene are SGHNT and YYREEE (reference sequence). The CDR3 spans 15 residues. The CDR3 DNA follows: TGTGCCAGCAGCTTGAACAGCAGAAACACCGGGGAGCTGTTTTTT. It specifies CASSLNSRNTGELFF.

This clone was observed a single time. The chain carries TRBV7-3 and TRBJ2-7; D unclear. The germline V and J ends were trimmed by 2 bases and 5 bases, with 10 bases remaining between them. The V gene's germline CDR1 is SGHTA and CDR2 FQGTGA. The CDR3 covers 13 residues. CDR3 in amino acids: CASSLGPANEQYF. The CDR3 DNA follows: TGTGCCAGCAGCTTAGGGCCTGCAAACGAGCAGTACTTC.

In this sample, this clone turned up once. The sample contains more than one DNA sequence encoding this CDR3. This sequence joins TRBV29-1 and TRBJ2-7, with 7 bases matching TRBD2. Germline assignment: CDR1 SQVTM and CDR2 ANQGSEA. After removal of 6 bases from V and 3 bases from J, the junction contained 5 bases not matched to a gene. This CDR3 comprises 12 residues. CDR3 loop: CSVSPGGYEQYF. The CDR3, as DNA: TGCAGCGTATCCCCGGGGGGCTACGAGCAGTACTTC.